This T cell receptor (beta chain) was recorded in a study of OX40 agonist ivuxolimab in advanced cancers. On the study more broadly: A mean age of about 56 years, range roughly 20 to 85, was recorded, and roughly 83% were male.

Measured with immunoSEQ multiplex PCR; TCRdb has only the in-frame clones, and not every one. The sample carries some 76,000 clones, more than 75% recorded once. Trimming left V 0 bases short and J 7 bases short, with 13 bases between. The CDR3 length is 13 residues. CDR1 GTSNPN and CDR2 SVGIG come from the germline V gene (reference sequence). This receptor was obtained from an adult with an advanced solid tumor such as melanoma, head and neck, liver or kidney cancer. J is TRBJ2-7 and V is TRBV30; D remains unclear. The sample here was CD4+ or CD8+ T cells sorted from blood, taken in a trial of the OX40 agonist ivuxolimab. The CDR3 protein is CAWSVARAQEQYF. The CDR3 nucleotides are TGTGCCTGGAGTGTGGCTCGGGCGCAGGAGCAGTACTTC. The whole variable domain, filled in from reference TRBV30 and TRBJ2-7, reads SQTIHQWPATLVQPVGSPLSLECTVEGTSNPNLYWYRQAAGRGLQLLFYSVGIGQISSEVPQNLSASRPQDRQFILSSKKLLLSDSGFYLCAWSVARAQEQYFGPGTRLTVT.